A selection of T cell receptor beta chains follows, all from one sample in a study of T cell responses to AZD1222 COVID-19 vaccine. The protocol was immunoSEQ multiplex PCR, while the TCRdb copy is restricted to in-frame clones and leaves out a portion. The table lists over 85,000 clones, 80% to 95% of them singletons. Source: peripheral blood, taken 28 days after the second AZD1222 dose. These receptors all stem from an adult who received the AZD1222 COVID-19 vaccine. CDR3s include the opening cysteine and the closing phenylalanine or tryptophan. Fields, in order: J gene, D gene, clone size, V gene, CDR3 protein, CDR3 DNA. D genes are given only for firm matches. Clone size is given for some rows only: seen once, a few or many times, or a class if the clone is expanded.

J gene: TRBJ2-5; D gene: TRBD2; clone size: NA; V gene: TRBV10-2; CDR3 protein: CASSESSGGQTQYF; CDR3 DNA: TGCGCCAGCAGTGAGTCCTCGGGAGGGCAGACCCAGTACTTC
J gene: TRBJ2-3; D gene: NA; clone size: once; V gene: TRBV29-1; CDR3 protein: CSVDSHRNPPDTQYF; CDR3 DNA: TGCAGCGTTGATTCGCACAGAAACCCCCCAGATACGCAGTATTTT
J gene: TRBJ2-7; D gene: TRBD2; clone size: NA; V gene: TRBV5-1; CDR3 protein: CASSSSGGDLYEQYF; CDR3 DNA: TGCGCCAGCAGCTCGAGCGGGGGAGACCTCTACGAGCAGTACTTC
J gene: TRBJ2-7; D gene: TRBD2; clone size: NA; V gene: TRBV6-2/TRBV6-3; CDR3 protein: CASSYLAGVYEQYF; CDR3 DNA: TGTGCCAGCAGTTACCTAGCGGGGGTCTACGAGCAGTACTTC
J gene: TRBJ2-1; D gene: NA; clone size: NA; V gene: TRBV6-2/TRBV6-3; CDR3 protein: CASSYGAWAGANFNEQFF; CDR3 DNA: TGTGCCAGCAGTTATGGGGCCTGGGCGGGGGCCAACTTCAATGAGCAGTTCTTC
J gene: TRBJ1-1; D gene: NA; clone size: NA; V gene: TRBV28; CDR3 protein: CASSLFTANTEAFF; CDR3 DNA: TGTGCCAGCAGTTTATTTACAGCGAACACTGAAGCTTTCTTT
J gene: TRBJ1-1; D gene: NA; clone size: few; V gene: TRBV9; CDR3 protein: CASSTGRATPEAFF; CDR3 DNA: TGTGCCAGCAGCACTGGCAGGGCCACCCCTGAAGCTTTCTTT
J gene: TRBJ2-7; D gene: NA; clone size: NA; V gene: TRBV5-4; CDR3 protein: CASSPEGVWSYEQYF; CDR3 DNA: TGTGCCAGCAGCCCTGAGGGGGTATGGTCCTACGAGCAGTACTTC
J gene: TRBJ1-6; D gene: TRBD1; clone size: NA; V gene: TRBV5-4; CDR3 protein: CASSPGQGANVSPLHF; CDR3 DNA: TGTGCCAGCAGCCCGGGACAGGGGGCGAACGTTTCACCCCTCCACTTT
J gene: TRBJ2-1; D gene: NA; clone size: NA; V gene: TRBV4-1; CDR3 protein: CASSQGWVNEQFF; CDR3 DNA: TGCGCCAGCAGCCAAGGTTGGGTAAATGAGCAGTTCTTC
J gene: TRBJ2-1; D gene: NA; clone size: NA; V gene: TRBV4-3; CDR3 protein: CASSQDRGYNEQFF; CDR3 DNA: TGCGCCAGCAGCCAAGATAGAGGTTACAATGAGCAGTTCTTC
J gene: TRBJ2-1; D gene: NA; clone size: NA; V gene: TRBV6-5; CDR3 protein: CASSYSMGPYNEQFF; CDR3 DNA: TGTGCCAGCAGTTACTCGATGGGGCCCTACAATGAGCAGTTCTTC
J gene: TRBJ2-7; D gene: TRBD2; clone size: NA; V gene: TRBV5-1; CDR3 protein: CASSSAGGGFYEQYF; CDR3 DNA: TGCGCCAGCAGCTCTGCGGGGGGCGGATTCTACGAGCAGTACTTC
J gene: TRBJ2-1; D gene: TRBD2; clone size: NA; V gene: TRBV5-1; CDR3 protein: CASSLGGTTYNEQFF; CDR3 DNA: TGCGCCAGCAGCTTAGGCGGGACTACTTACAATGAGCAGTTCTTC
J gene: TRBJ2-7; D gene: NA; clone size: few; V gene: TRBV7-9; CDR3 protein: CASSPWSSYEQYF; CDR3 DNA: TGTGCCAGCAGCCCCTGGAGCTCCTACGAGCAGTACTTC
J gene: TRBJ2-3; D gene: NA; clone size: NA; V gene: TRBV10-3; CDR3 protein: CAISTSTDTQYF; CDR3 DNA: TGTGCCATCAGCACTAGCACAGATACGCAGTATTTT
J gene: TRBJ1-3; D gene: NA; clone size: NA; V gene: TRBV12-3/TRBV12-4; CDR3 protein: CASSLRNTIYF; CDR3 DNA: TGTGCCAGCAGTTTGAGGAACACCATATATTTT
J gene: TRBJ2-7; D gene: NA; clone size: NA; V gene: TRBV6-5; CDR3 protein: CASRAASSYEQYF; CDR3 DNA: TGTGCCAGCAGAGCGGCGAGCTCCTACGAGCAGTACTTC
J gene: TRBJ1-5; D gene: TRBD1; clone size: NA; V gene: TRBV2; CDR3 protein: CASRLQGSNQPQHF; CDR3 DNA: TGTGCCAGCAGATTACAGGGGAGCAATCAGCCCCAGCATTTT
J gene: TRBJ1-3; D gene: NA; clone size: NA; V gene: TRBV11-2; CDR3 protein: CASSLVRGNTIYF; CDR3 DNA: TGTGCCAGCAGCTTAGTCAGGGGAAACACCATATATTTT
J gene: TRBJ2-4; D gene: TRBD1; clone size: NA; V gene: TRBV5-4; CDR3 protein: CASSLAGQGSKNIQYF; CDR3 DNA: TGTGCCAGCAGCTTAGCAGGACAGGGCTCCAAAAACATTCAGTACTTC
J gene: TRBJ2-7; D gene: NA; clone size: once; V gene: TRBV9; CDR3 protein: CASTTQGPYEQYF; CDR3 DNA: TGTGCCAGCACCACCCAAGGCCCGTACGAGCAGTACTTC
J gene: TRBJ2-4; D gene: NA; clone size: NA; V gene: TRBV6-2/TRBV6-3; CDR3 protein: CASSYPFREGVAKNIQYF; CDR3 DNA: TGTGCCAGCAGTTATCCTTTTAGAGAGGGGGTAGCCAAAAACATTCAGTACTTC
J gene: TRBJ1-5; D gene: TRBD1; clone size: NA; V gene: TRBV3-1/TRBV3-2; CDR3 protein: CASSRGTGRNNQPQHF; CDR3 DNA: TGTGCCAGCAGCCGTGGGACAGGTAGAAACAATCAGCCCCAGCATTTT
J gene: TRBJ2-5; D gene: TRBD2; clone size: NA; V gene: TRBV4-1; CDR3 protein: CASSHPGLAEETQYF; CDR3 DNA: TGCGCCAGCAGCCACCCCGGACTAGCGGAAGAGACCCAGTACTTC
J gene: TRBJ1-4; D gene: TRBD1; clone size: few; V gene: TRBV19; CDR3 protein: CASSIWDRGEKLFF; CDR3 DNA: TGTGCCAGTAGTATTTGGGACAGGGGCGAAAAACTGTTTTTT
J gene: TRBJ1-5; D gene: TRBD1; clone size: NA; V gene: TRBV10-3; CDR3 protein: CAISESPGRGRGSNQPQHF; CDR3 DNA: TGTGCCATCAGTGAGAGCCCGGGCAGGGGGCGCGGGAGCAATCAGCCCCAGCATTTT
J gene: TRBJ2-1; D gene: NA; clone size: NA; V gene: TRBV19; CDR3 protein: CASSIRSEYNEQFF; CDR3 DNA: TGTGCCAGTAGTATACGGTCCGAGTACAATGAGCAGTTCTTC
J gene: TRBJ2-3; D gene: NA; clone size: NA; V gene: TRBV5-1; CDR3 protein: CASKGGRTQYF; CDR3 DNA: TGCGCCAGCAAAGGCGGAAGAACGCAGTATTTT
J gene: TRBJ1-5; D gene: TRBD1; clone size: NA; V gene: TRBV11-2; CDR3 protein: CASSPTGADNQPQHF; CDR3 DNA: TGTGCCAGCAGCCCAACAGGGGCAGACAATCAGCCCCAGCATTTT
J gene: TRBJ1-6; D gene: TRBD1; clone size: NA; V gene: TRBV2; CDR3 protein: CASSEGQGFNSPLHF; CDR3 DNA: TGTGCCAGCAGCGAGGGACAGGGCTTTAATTCACCCCTCCACTTT
J gene: TRBJ2-7; D gene: TRBD1; clone size: NA; V gene: TRBV5-5; CDR3 protein: CASSGSGTGYQVSYYEQYF; CDR3 DNA: TGTGCCAGCAGCGGATCCGGGACAGGGTATCAGGTTAGCTACTACGAGCAGTACTTC
J gene: TRBJ2-5; D gene: TRBD2; clone size: NA; V gene: TRBV6-5; CDR3 protein: CASSYWPGGKGETQYF; CDR3 DNA: TGTGCCAGCAGTTATTGGCCGGGGGGGAAGGGAGAGACCCAGTACTTC
J gene: TRBJ2-3; D gene: NA; clone size: NA; V gene: TRBV19; CDR3 protein: CASSPRPDTQYF; CDR3 DNA: TGTGCCAGTAGTCCCCGCCCAGATACGCAGTATTTT
J gene: TRBJ2-3; D gene: TRBD2; clone size: NA; V gene: TRBV6-4; CDR3 protein: CASSGNGGGTDTQYF; CDR3 DNA: TGTGCCAGCAGTGGTAACGGGGGAGGGACAGATACGCAGTATTTT
J gene: TRBJ1-2; D gene: NA; clone size: few; V gene: TRBV6-2/TRBV6-3; CDR3 protein: CASSFWEARYGYTF; CDR3 DNA: TGTGCCAGCAGTTTTTGGGAGGCGCGATATGGCTACACCTTC